The next 10 T cell receptor beta chains were all read from a single sample in a study of beta chain features in type 1 diabetes. These receptors have no identified antigens. Expressed TCRB transcripts were sequenced because the entire RNA isolate underwent reverse transcription. TCRdb's table, derived via immunoSEQ multiplex PCR, lists solely in-frame clones and lacks some. The table includes roughly 700,000 clones, around an eighth detected once. Study-wide results and caveats: Across all four CD4+ subsets, people with type 1 diabetes showed modestly shorter TCRB CDR3s.

The sample consisted of naive CD4+ T cells from blood. The receptors were sampled from a man aged 18 to 29 with type 1 diabetes.

This chain joins TRBV7-9 and TRBJ1-3; a possible D gene is TRBD1 (6 bases). Germline CDR1 and CDR2: SEHNR and FQNEAQ (reference sequence). Trimming left V 9 bases short and J 0 bases short, with 15 bases between. The CDR3 contains 15 residues. This CDR3 is CASLGQPTSGNTIYF. The CDR3 nucleotides are TGTGCCAGTCTTGGACAGCCGACCTCTGGAAACACCATATATTTT. The full variable domain, with the rest looked up from reference TRBV7-9 and TRBJ1-3, is DTGVSQNPRHKITKRGQNVTFRCDPISEHNRLYWYRQTLGQGPEFLTYFQNEAQLEKSRLLSDRFSAERPKGSFSTLEIQRTEQGDSAMYLCASLGQPTSGNTIYFGEGSWLTVV.

V usage is TRBV4-1 and J usage is TRBJ2-7; D gene unclear. Trimming removed 3 bases from V and 1 base from J, with 13 bases in between. This CDR3 contains 15 residues. Per the germline V gene, CDR1 is MGHRA and CDR2 is YSYEKL. CDR3 sequence (DNA): TGCGCCAGCAGCCAGTTCATCGCGGATTCCTACGAGCAGTACTTC. Its translation is CASSQFIADSYEQYF.

This clone showed up just a few times. The V gene is TRBV7-9, the J gene TRBJ2-3; no reliable D call. Trimming left V 2 bases short and J 0 bases short, with 3 bases between. This CDR3 is 13 amino acids long. CDR1 is SEHNR, CDR2 FQNEAQ, per germline (reference sequence). CDR3 in amino acids: CASSLMSTDTQYF. The CDR3 DNA sequence: TGTGCCAGCAGCTTAATGAGCACAGATACGCAGTATTTT.

This clone was counted between two and nine times. The identical CDR3 is also encoded by other nucleotide sequences in the sample. J is TRBJ2-7 and V is TRBV7-2; the D is unclear. Germline CDR1 reads SGHTA; CDR2 reads FQGNSA. V gave up 2 bases and J gave up 3 bases, with 5 bases separating them. The CDR3 has 12 residues. The DNA for the CDR3 is TGTGCCAGCAGCTTAACAGACTACGAGCAGTACTTC. It yields the protein CASSLTDYEQYF.

The J gene is TRBJ2-5, the V gene TRBV27, with 8 positions matching TRBD1. J lost 7 bases, V lost 3 bases, and 4 bases had no gene match. Germline CDR1 MNHEY, CDR2 SMNVEV (reference sequence). The CDR3 consists of 13 residues. In DNA, the CDR3 is TGTGCCAGCAGTTTCAGGGGGCCGGGGACCCAGTACTTC. It is translated as CASSFRGPGTQYF.

A few counts support this clone. The genes are TRBV18 and TRBJ2-7, with D uncertain. Germline CDR1 KGHSH, CDR2 LQKENI. The CDR3 length is 12 residues. Trimming took off 2 bases at V and 6 bases at J, with 8 bases between the two ends. As DNA, the CDR3 is TGTGCCAGCTCACCAGGGTTGGTCGAGCAGTACTTC. Translated: CASSPGLVEQYF.

In its sample, this clone was seen a few times. J is TRBJ1-5 and V is TRBV2, with D unclear. Germline V lookup: CDR1 SNHLY, CDR2 FYNNEI. This CDR3 contains 13 residues. Trimming stripped 3 bases from V and 8 bases from J, with 11 bases between. The CDR3 region has the DNA TGTGCCAGCAGTGATCTGGGAATAGAGCCCCAGCATTTT. Amino acid sequence: CASSDLGIEPQHF.

This clone was detected a few times. The V gene is TRBV25-1, the J gene TRBJ2-2; 7 bases map to TRBD1. CDR1 MGHDK and CDR2 SYGVNS come from the germline V gene. This CDR3 has 15 residues. V dropped 4 bases and J dropped 4; count of bases not matched to a gene: 6. CDR3 DNA: TGTGCCAGCAGTGGAGGGGGCACCTTCACCGGGGAGCTGTTTTTT. Amino acids: CASSGGGTFTGELFF.

This clone appeared a few times. The chain uses TRBV10-3 and TRBJ1-2; no firm D call. Germline V gene data show CDR1 as ENHRY and CDR2 as SYGVKD. V was shortened by 4 bases and J by 5 bases, with 11 bases between the two germline ends. The CDR3 contains 13 residues. This chain's CDR3 is CAISVDGVYGYTF. The CDR3 region has the DNA TGTGCCATCAGTGTAGACGGAGTATATGGCTACACCTTC.

The V gene is TRBV7-2, the J gene TRBJ1-4, with TRBD1 matching 8 bases. J gave up 8 bases and V 5 bases, and 7 bases lay outside the gene matches. The CDR3 runs 14 residues. Germline CDR1 is SGHTA and CDR2 is FQGNSA. As DNA, the CDR3 is TGTGCCAGCAGCACACAACGGACAGGGGAAAAACTGTTTTTT. Translated, it gives CASSTQRTGEKLFF.